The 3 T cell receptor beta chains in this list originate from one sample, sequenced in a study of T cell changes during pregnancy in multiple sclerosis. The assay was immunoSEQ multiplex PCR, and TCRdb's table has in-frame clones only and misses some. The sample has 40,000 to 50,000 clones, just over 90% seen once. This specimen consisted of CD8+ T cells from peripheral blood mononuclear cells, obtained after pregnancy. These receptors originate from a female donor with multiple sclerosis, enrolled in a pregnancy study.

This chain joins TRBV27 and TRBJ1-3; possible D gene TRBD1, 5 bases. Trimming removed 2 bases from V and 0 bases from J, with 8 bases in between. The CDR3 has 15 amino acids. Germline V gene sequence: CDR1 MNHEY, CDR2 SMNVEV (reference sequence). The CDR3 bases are TGTGCCAGCAGTTTAGACAGAAGCTCTGGAAACACCATATATTTT. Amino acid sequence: CASSLDRSSGNTIYF.

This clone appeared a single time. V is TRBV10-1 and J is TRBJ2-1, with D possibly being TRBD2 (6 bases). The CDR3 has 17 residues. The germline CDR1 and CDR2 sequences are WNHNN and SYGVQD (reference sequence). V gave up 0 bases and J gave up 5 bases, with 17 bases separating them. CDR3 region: CASSESIAASRNNEQFF. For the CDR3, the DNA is TGCGCCAGCAGTGAGTCGATAGCGGCATCGAGGAACAATGAGCAGTTCTTC.

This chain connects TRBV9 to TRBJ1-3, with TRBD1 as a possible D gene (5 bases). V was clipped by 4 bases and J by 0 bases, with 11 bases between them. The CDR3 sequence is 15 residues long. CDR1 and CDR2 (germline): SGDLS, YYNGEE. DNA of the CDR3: TGTGCCAGCAGCCCCTTCGACAGCTCTGGAAACACCATATATTTT. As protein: CASSPFDSSGNTIYF.